Below are 25 T cell receptor beta chains sequenced from a single sample in a study of T cells in Graves' hyperthyroidism and ophthalmopathy. RNA transcripts gave rise to amplified TCR beta CDR3 regions. The HTBI primer set drove a first-round RT-PCR of the TCR CDR3. TCRdb re-analysed the multiplex PCR reads in MiXCR, keeping a single row per CDR3 protein. The sample records about 300,000 distinct CDR3 sequences, roughly 18% being singletons. The sequenced sample consisted of blood. These receptors all stem from a man between 50 and 59 years old with Graves' ophthalmopathy.

This rearrangement joins TRBV20-1 to TRBJ2-7; 14 nucleotides agree with TRBD2. This CDR3 comprises 16 residues. With 0 bases clipped from V and 6 bases from J, the junction kept 7 bases outside the gene matches. Germline values: CDR1 DFQATT, CDR2 SNEGSKA (reference sequence). CDR3: CSARDRGLAGASEQYF. The CDR3 nucleotides read TGCAGTGCTAGAGATCGGGGACTAGCGGGAGCGTCCGAGCAGTACTTC.

Points on this clonotype: A much larger clonotype is one base distant, so this may be a read error. The V and J genes are TRBV24-1 and TRBJ1-5; no reliable D call. Germline CDR1 KGHDR, CDR2 SFDVKD. The CDR3 is made up of 14 amino acids. The CDR3 here is CAASTDLSNQPQHF. The CDR3 DNA reads as TGTGCCGCCAGTACGGACCTTAGCAATCAGCCCCAGCATTTT.

The genes are TRBV12-3 or TRBV12-4 and TRBJ1-1, with 7 bases fitting TRBD1. This CDR3 spans 15 amino acids. V gave up 3 bases and J gave up 1 base; unmatched junction bases: 5. CDR3 residues: CASSFGTERNTEAFF. The CDR3 DNA reads as TGTGCCAGCAGTTTCGGGACAGAAAGGAACACTGAAGCTTTCTTT.

This clonotype showed up just a few times. The chain uses TRBV6-1 and TRBJ1-2; no clear D. This CDR3 region has 14 residues. V dropped 0 bases and J dropped 2 bases, with 7 bases sitting between them. Germline CDR1 reads MNHNS; CDR2 reads SASEGT. The CDR3 here is CASSEAPVNYGYTF. The CDR3 bases are TGTGCCAGCAGTGAAGCGCCAGTAAACTATGGCTACACCTTC.

The chain employs TRBV28 and TRBJ2-6, with D unclear. The CDR3 covers 14 residues. Per germline, CDR1 MDHEN and CDR2 SYDVKM. V was shortened by 6 bases and J by 3 bases, with 9 bases between the two germline ends. CDR3 residues: CASSPMDGANVLTF. The CDR3 DNA reads TGTGCCAGCAGCCCAATGGATGGGGCCAACGTCCTGACTTTC.

This chain links TRBV2 with TRBJ2-7, with D possibly matching TRBD2 (6 bases). The CDR3 extends over 13 amino acids. V gave up 4 bases and J gave up 5 bases, with 12 bases separating them. CDR1 and CDR2 (germline): SNHLY, FYNNEI. The CDR3 reads CASSGDSSDEQYF. CDR3 sequence (DNA): TGTGCCAGCAGTGGGGACTCGAGCGACGAGCAGTACTTC.

CDR3 region: CASSTLRDRPYEQYF. In DNA, the CDR3 is TGTGCCAGCTCAACCCTCCGGGACCGGCCCTACGAGCAGTACTTC. V gene TRBV18 combines with J gene TRBJ2-7, with D perhaps TRBD1 or TRBD2 (5 bases each). Germline values: CDR1 KGHSH, CDR2 LQKENI. CDR3 length: 15 amino acids. V was cut by 5 bases and J by 2 bases, with 16 bases left in between.

This clonotype was counted many times. J is TRBJ2-5 and V is TRBV7-2; no clear D gene. There are 12 residues in the CDR3. Germline values: CDR1 SGHTA, CDR2 FQGNSA. V shed 2 bases and J shed 3 bases, with 4 bases lying between them. The CDR3 loop reads CASSLTEETQYF. For the CDR3, the DNA is TGTGCCAGCAGCTTAACCGAAGAGACCCAGTACTTC.

This clonotype has just a few counts. An end of the junction differs from the germline gene, which may be a read error. The genes are TRBV5-5 and TRBJ1-6; 10 bases line up with TRBD1. This CDR3 is built from 15 residues. Germline CDR1 is SGHKS and CDR2 is YYEKEE (reference sequence). The DNA of the CDR3 is TGCGCCAGCAGCTTGGTTGGGACAGGGGATTCACCCCTCCACTTT. Translation: CASSLVGTGDSPLHF.

This clonotype was observed at least ten times. The chain is built from TRBV5-8 and TRBJ2-1; D may be TRBD2 (5 bases). The CDR3 consists of 16 residues. Germline lookup yields CDR1 SGHTS and CDR2 YDEGEE. Trimming left V 2 bases short and J 1 base short, with 13 bases between. The CDR3 sequence is CASSFIRGTSYNEQFF. CDR3 DNA: TGTGCCAGCAGCTTTATTCGGGGTACGTCCTACAATGAGCAGTTCTTC.

This clonotype was recorded many times. The chain employs TRBV6-1 and TRBJ2-7, with TRBD2 identical over 8 bases. The germline CDR1 and CDR2 sequences are MNHNS and SASEGT. With V trimmed by 8 bases and J by 7 bases, 13 bases remained unmatched. The CDR3 is made up of 14 amino acids. The CDR3 spells CASSDGLAASEQYF. Here the CDR3 DNA reads TGTGCCAGCTCTGATGGACTAGCCGCATCGGAGCAGTACTTC.

This clonotype occurred a few times. The chain's CDR3 is CASSLAPSGGREVEQYF. Here the CDR3 DNA reads TGTGCCAGCAGCTTAGCGCCTAGTGGCGGGAGGGAGGTCGAGCAGTACTTC. This chain joins TRBV7-6 and TRBJ2-7; TRBD2 matches at 9 bases. The V gene end was trimmed by 0 bases and the J gene end by 6 bases; junction bases not matched to a gene: 12. This CDR3 comprises 17 residues. CDR1 and CDR2 from the germline V gene are SGHVS and FNYEAQ.

In its sample, this clonotype was seen a few times. The J gene is TRBJ2-1, the V gene TRBV5-8; 8 bases match TRBD2. The V gene end was trimmed by 0 bases and the J gene end by 5 bases; junction bases not matched to a gene: 7. Germline assignment: CDR1 SGHTS and CDR2 YDEGEE. The CDR3 consists of 16 residues. The CDR3 here is CASSLDSQRGHNEQFF. DNA for the CDR3: TGTGCCAGCAGCTTGGACTCCCAGCGGGGGCACAATGAGCAGTTCTTC.

This sequence joins TRBV4-3 and TRBJ1-3, with D tentatively TRBD1 (6 bases). The CDR3 extends over 15 amino acids. Deletions cut 1 base from V and 1 base from J, with 8 bases between. CDR1 LGHNA and CDR2 YSLEER come from the germline V gene. This chain's CDR3 is CASSQGGLSGNTIYF. For the CDR3, the DNA is TGCGCCAGCAGCCAAGGGGGGCTGTCTGGAAACACCATATATTTT.

This clonotype was detected a few times. The chain carries TRBV18 and TRBJ1-5; tentatively, D is TRBD1 (6 bases). CDR1 KGHSH and CDR2 LQKENI come from the germline V gene. The CDR3 contains 18 residues. The V end lost 1 base, the J end lost 0 bases, and 16 bases lay between the germline ends. DNA for the CDR3: TGTGCCAGCTCACCACGAAGGCTGGACAGCTATAGCAATCAGCCCCAGCATTTT. Its protein is CASSPRRLDSYSNQPQHF.

This clonotype was observed many times. The genes are TRBV11-2 and TRBJ2-4; the D gene is possibly TRBD2 (5 bases). Trimming cost V 4 bases and J 3 bases, with 16 bases left between them. Germline-derived CDR1 and CDR2 are SGHAT and FQNNGV. The CDR3 consists of 16 residues. The CDR3 sequence is CASSSRLTSGKNIQYF. CDR3 nucleotides: TGTGCCAGCAGCTCGAGACTCACGAGCGGCAAAAACATTCAGTACTTC.

This clonotype was recorded a few times. DNA of the CDR3: TGTGCCACCAGTGATCCGGGACAGAATCAGCCCCAGCATTTT. Amino acid sequence: CATSDPGQNQPQHF. This chain joins TRBV24-1 and TRBJ1-5, with 7 bases matching TRBD1. The CDR3 consists of 14 residues. Germline V lookup: CDR1 KGHDR, CDR2 SFDVKD. V lost 3 bases and J lost 4; bases outside the gene matches: 2.

V and J are TRBV24-1 and TRBJ2-3, with TRBD1 identical over 9 bases. Germline assignment: CDR1 KGHDR and CDR2 SFDVKD. The CDR3 totals 17 residues. V lost 1 base and J lost 2; bases outside the gene matches: 6. CDR3 sequence (DNA): TGTGCCACCAGTGATTTTAGGGACAGGGCATACACAGATACGCAGTATTTT. Residues: CATSDFRDRAYTDTQYF.

This clonotype showed up just a few times. The CDR3 sequence is CASSEGLAGVDNEQFF. The DNA for the CDR3 is TGTGCCAGCAGTGAAGGGTTAGCGGGAGTTGACAATGAGCAGTTCTTC. The chain couples TRBV2 to TRBJ2-1; TRBD2 matches at 9 bases. Per germline, CDR1 SNHLY and CDR2 FYNNEI. The J segment lost 5 bases and the V segment lost 1 base, leaving 6 bases of the junction unmatched. The CDR3 covers 16 residues.

This clonotype has just a few counts. This rearrangement joins TRBV28 to TRBJ1-6; tentative D call: TRBD1 (5 bases). Deletions cut 5 bases from V and 5 bases from J, with 13 bases between. The CDR3 consists of 15 residues. From germline, CDR1 is MDHEN and CDR2 SYDVKM. The CDR3 coding sequence is TGTGCCAGCAGTGCACAGCAGGGTGATAATTCACCCCTCCACTTT. Translating gives CASSAQQGDNSPLHF.

This clonotype was found many times. The genes are TRBV14 and TRBJ2-1; D not certain. The V gene lost 5 bases and the J gene lost 2 bases, with 10 bases spanning the gap. Germline V gene data show CDR1 as SGHDN and CDR2 as FVKESK. The CDR3 is 14 residues long. CDR3 loop: CASSLGITYNEQFF. The CDR3 coding sequence is TGTGCCAGCAGCTTAGGCATTACCTACAATGAGCAGTTCTTC.

The chain is built from TRBV10-3 and TRBJ2-7; the match to TRBD1 covers 7 bases. This CDR3 spans 13 amino acids. Germline lookup yields CDR1 ENHRY and CDR2 SYGVKD. V was pared by 8 bases and J by 6 bases, with 10 bases of the junction left unmatched. CDR3 sequence: CAIGSRQGIEQYF. For the CDR3, the DNA is TGTGCCATCGGTTCCAGACAGGGCATCGAGCAGTACTTC.

This clonotype was counted only a few times. This sequence joins TRBV6-1 and TRBJ2-7, with a possible D match to TRBD2 (5 bases). Germline V lookup: CDR1 MNHNS, CDR2 SASEGT. The CDR3 extends over 13 amino acids. The V gene lost 4 bases and the J gene lost 5 bases, with 12 bases spanning the gap. CDR3 DNA: TGTGCCAGCAGTGGGTCGGCGGGCCACGAGCAGTACTTC. Translation: CASSGSAGHEQYF.

This clonotype has just a few counts. V gene TRBV6-5 combines with J gene TRBJ2-7; the D is unclear. The V end lost 0 bases, the J end lost 0 bases, and 15 bases lay between the germline ends. CDR3 length: 17 amino acids. The germline gives CDR1 MNHEY, CDR2 SVGAGI. The CDR3 loop reads CASSYSQRVSGSYEQYF. As DNA, the CDR3 is TGTGCCAGCAGTTACTCTCAAAGGGTTTCCGGCTCCTACGAGCAGTACTTC.

The J gene is TRBJ2-1, the V gene TRBV9; TRBD2 matches 7 bases. Per the germline V gene, CDR1 is SGDLS and CDR2 is YYNGEE. Trimming at V came to 3 bases and at J to 0 bases, leaving 18 bases not matched to a gene. CDR3 length: 20 residues. CDR3 nucleotide sequence: TGTGCCAGCAGCGCTAGCCTCACTAGCGCCGAACTGCCCTCCTACAATGAGCAGTTCTTC. Its protein is CASSASLTSAELPSYNEQFF.